The clone carrying this T cell receptor (beta chain) turned up a few times. The antigen is not known. The data were obtained in a study of T cells in Graves' hyperthyroidism and ophthalmopathy. General observations from the study: The model anticipated ophthalmopathy a median around six months pre-onset. Most thyroid clonotypes expanded above 0.001 were also detected in blood.

Ophthalmopathy patients all had a Clinical Activity Score of at least 3, a NOSPECS grade of at least 4 and disease under 3 months old. Fresh peripheral blood, under 11 ml, yielded the PBMCs. V gave up 3 bases and J gave up 5 bases, with 20 bases separating them. The CDR3 contains 18 residues. Germline CDR1 SGHTA, CDR2 FQGNSA. Researchers took RNA transcripts and amplified the TCR beta CDR3 regions from them. HTBI primers were employed in a first-round RT-PCR of the TCR CDR3. TCRdb passed the multiplex PCR reads through MiXCR, listing each CDR3 protein once. The sample carries about 380,000 distinct CDR3 sequences, about 14% recorded once.

The specimen was blood. The V call is TRBV7-2, the J call TRBJ1-6; possible D gene TRBD1, 5 bases. This clonotype was sampled from a woman aged 25 to 39 with Graves' ophthalmopathy. The CDR3 DNA reads TGTGCCAGCAGCTTGGTTCGCGATGGGACGGTCGATAATTCACCCCTCCACTTT. It specifies CASSLVRDGTVDNSPLHF.